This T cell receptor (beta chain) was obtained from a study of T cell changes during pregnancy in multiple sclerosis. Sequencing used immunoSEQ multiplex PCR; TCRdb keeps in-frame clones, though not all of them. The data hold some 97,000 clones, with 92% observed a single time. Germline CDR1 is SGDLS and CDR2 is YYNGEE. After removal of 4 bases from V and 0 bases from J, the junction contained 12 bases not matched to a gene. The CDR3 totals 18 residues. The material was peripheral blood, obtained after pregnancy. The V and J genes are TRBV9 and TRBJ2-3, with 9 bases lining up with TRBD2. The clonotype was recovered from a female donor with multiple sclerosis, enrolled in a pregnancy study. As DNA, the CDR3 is TGTGCCAGCAGCCCCCTGGGCGGGGGGGTAGGTAGCACAGATACGCAGTATTTT. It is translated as CASSPLGGGVGSTDTQYF.